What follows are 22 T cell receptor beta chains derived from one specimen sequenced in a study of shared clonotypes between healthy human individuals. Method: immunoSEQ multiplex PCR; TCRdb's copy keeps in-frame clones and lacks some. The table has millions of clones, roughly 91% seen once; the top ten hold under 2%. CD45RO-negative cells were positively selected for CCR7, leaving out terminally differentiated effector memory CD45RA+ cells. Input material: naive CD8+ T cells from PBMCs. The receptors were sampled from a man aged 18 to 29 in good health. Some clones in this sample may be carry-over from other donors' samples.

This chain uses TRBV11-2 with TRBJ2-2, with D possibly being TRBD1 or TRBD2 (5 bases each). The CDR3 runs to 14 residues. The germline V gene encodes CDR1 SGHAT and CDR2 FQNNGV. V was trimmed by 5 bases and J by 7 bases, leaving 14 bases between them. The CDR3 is CASSPPGRGGELFF. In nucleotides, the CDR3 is TGTGCCAGCAGCCCACCGGGACGGGGCGGGGAGCTGTTTTTT.

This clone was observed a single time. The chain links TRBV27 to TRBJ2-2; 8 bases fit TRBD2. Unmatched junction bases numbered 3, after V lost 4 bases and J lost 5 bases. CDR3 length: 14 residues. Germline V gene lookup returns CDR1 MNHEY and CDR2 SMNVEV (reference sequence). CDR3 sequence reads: CASSSGLGTGELFF. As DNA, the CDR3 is TGTGCCAGCAGTTCGGGACTAGGGACCGGGGAGCTGTTTTTT.

In DNA, the CDR3 is TGCGCCAGCAGCCAAGACGCAAGGATCCTCTCTGGGGCCAACGTCCTGACTTTC. Protein: CASSQDARILSGANVLTF. The rearrangement joins TRBV4-1 to TRBJ2-6, with D hard to call. The CDR3 totals 18 residues. Germline CDR1 MGHRA, CDR2 YSYEKL. V dropped 0 bases and J dropped 0 bases, with 12 bases sitting between them.

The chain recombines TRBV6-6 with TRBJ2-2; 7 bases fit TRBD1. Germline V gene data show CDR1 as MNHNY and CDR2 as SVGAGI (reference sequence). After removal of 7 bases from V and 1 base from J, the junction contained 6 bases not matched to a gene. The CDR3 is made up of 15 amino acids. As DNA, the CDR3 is TGTGCCAGCACCTTCGGGACAGTGAACACCGGGGAGCTGTTTTTT. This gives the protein CASTFGTVNTGELFF.

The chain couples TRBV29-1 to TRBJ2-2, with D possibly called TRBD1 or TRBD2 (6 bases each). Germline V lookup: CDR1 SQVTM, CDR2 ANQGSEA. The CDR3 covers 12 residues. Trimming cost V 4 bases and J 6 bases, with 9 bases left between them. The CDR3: CSVGGAPGELFF. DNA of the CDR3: TGCAGCGTTGGGGGGGCCCCCGGGGAGCTGTTTTTT.

Here the CDR3 reads CASSLDSGSFAYNEQFF. In nucleotides, the CDR3 is TGTGCCAGCAGCTTAGATTCCGGGAGTTTCGCCTACAATGAGCAGTTCTTC. The rearrangement joins TRBV7-9 to TRBJ2-1, with D possibly TRBD2 on 6 matching bases. Trimming removed 1 base from V and 2 bases from J, with 15 bases in between. The CDR3 covers 17 residues. The germline gives CDR1 SEHNR, CDR2 FQNEAQ (reference sequence).

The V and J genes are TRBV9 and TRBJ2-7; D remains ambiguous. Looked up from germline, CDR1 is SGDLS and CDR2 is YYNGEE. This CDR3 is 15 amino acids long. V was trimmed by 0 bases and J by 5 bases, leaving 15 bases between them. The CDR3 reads CASSVGPTHRDEQYF. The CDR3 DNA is TGTGCCAGCAGCGTAGGCCCGACCCACCGGGACGAGCAGTACTTC.

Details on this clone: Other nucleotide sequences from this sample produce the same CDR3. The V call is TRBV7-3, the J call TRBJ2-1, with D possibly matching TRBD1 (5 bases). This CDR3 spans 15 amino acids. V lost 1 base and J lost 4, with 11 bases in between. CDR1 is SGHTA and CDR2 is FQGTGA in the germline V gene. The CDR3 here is CASSLSGRVYNEQFF. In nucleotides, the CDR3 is TGTGCCAGCAGCTTAAGTGGCAGGGTGTACAATGAGCAGTTCTTC.

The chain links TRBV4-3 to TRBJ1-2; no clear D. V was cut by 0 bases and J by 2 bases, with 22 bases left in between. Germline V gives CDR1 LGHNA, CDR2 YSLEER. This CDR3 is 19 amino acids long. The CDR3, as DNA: TGCGCCAGCAGCCAAGAGTCTGGATCGGCGAGGTTAATCAACTATGGCTACACCTTC. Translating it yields CASSQESGSARLINYGYTF.

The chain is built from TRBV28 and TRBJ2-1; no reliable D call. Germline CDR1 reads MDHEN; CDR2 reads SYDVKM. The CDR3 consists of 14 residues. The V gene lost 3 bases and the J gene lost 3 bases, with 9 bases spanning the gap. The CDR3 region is CASSLTRIYNEQFF. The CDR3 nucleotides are TGTGCCAGCAGTTTGACCAGGATCTACAATGAGCAGTTCTTC.

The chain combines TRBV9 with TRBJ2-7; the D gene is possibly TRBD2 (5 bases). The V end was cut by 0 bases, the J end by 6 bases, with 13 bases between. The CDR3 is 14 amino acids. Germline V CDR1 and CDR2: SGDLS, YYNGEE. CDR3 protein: CASSVGGSPVEQYF. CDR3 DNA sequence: TGTGCCAGCAGCGTAGGTGGGAGCCCGGTCGAGCAGTACTTC. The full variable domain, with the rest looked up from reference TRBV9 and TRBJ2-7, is DSGVTQTPKHLITATGQRVTLRCSPRSGDLSVYWYQQSLDQGLQFLIQYYNGEERAKGNILERFSAQQFPDLHSELNLSSLELGDSALYFCASSVGGSPVEQYFGPGTRLTVT.

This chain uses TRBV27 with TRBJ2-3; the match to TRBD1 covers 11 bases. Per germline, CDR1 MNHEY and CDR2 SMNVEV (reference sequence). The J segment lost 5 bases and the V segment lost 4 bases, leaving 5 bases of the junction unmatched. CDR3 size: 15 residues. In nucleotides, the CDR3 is TGTGCCAGCAGTTCGGACAGGGGGCCCCTAGATACGCAGTATTTT. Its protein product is CASSSDRGPLDTQYF.

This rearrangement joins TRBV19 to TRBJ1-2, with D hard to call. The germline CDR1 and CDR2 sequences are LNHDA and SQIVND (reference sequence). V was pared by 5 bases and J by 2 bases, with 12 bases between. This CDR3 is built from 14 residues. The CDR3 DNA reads TGTGCCAGTAGTCCCAGTACGGGGAACTATGGCTACACCTTC. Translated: CASSPSTGNYGYTF. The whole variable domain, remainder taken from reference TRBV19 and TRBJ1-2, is DGGITQSPKYLFRKEGQNVTLSCEQNLNHDAMYWYRQDPGQGLRLIYYSQIVNDFQKGDIAEGYSVSREKKESFPLTVTSAQKNPTAFYLCASSPSTGNYGYTFGSGTRLTVV.

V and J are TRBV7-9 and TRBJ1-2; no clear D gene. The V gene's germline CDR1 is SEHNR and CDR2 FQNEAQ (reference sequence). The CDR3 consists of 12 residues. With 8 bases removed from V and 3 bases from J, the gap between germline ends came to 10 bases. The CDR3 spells CASDGGYYGYTF. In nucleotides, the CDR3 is TGTGCCAGCGATGGCGGGTACTATGGCTACACCTTC.

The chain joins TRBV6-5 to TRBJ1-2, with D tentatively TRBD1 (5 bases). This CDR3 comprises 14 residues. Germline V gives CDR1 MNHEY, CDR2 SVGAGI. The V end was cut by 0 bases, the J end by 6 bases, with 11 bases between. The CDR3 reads CASSYSNPGHGYTF. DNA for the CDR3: TGTGCCAGCAGTTACTCGAACCCGGGGCATGGCTACACCTTC.

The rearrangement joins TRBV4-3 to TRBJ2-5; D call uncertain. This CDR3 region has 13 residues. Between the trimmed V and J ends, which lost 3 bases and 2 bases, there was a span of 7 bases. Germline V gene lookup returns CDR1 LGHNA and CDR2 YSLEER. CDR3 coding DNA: TGCGCCAGCAGCCATCTGGAACAAGAGACCCAGTACTTC. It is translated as CASSHLEQETQYF.

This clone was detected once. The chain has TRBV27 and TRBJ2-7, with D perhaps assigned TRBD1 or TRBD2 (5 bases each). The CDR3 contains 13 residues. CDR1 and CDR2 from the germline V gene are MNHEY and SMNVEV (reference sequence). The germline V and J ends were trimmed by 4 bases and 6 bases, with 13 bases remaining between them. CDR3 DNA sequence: TGTGCCAGCAGTTCGGGGCCCCGAAGCGAGCAGTACTTC. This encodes CASSSGPRSEQYF.

CDR3 coding DNA: TGCGCCAGCAGCTTGTGGAATGTTGAAACAGATACGCAGTATTTT. Translating gives CASSLWNVETDTQYF. The gene calls are TRBV5-1 and TRBJ2-3; D is unclear. With 1 base removed from V and 3 bases from J, the gap between germline ends came to 12 bases. The CDR3 loop spans 15 amino acids. Germline loops: CDR1 SGHRS, CDR2 YFSETQ.

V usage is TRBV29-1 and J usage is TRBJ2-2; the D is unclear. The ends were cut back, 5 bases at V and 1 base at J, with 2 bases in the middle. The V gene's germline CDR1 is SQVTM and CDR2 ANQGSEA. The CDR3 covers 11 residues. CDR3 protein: CSVRNTGELFF. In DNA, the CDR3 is TGCAGCGTTCGGAACACCGGGGAGCTGTTTTTT.

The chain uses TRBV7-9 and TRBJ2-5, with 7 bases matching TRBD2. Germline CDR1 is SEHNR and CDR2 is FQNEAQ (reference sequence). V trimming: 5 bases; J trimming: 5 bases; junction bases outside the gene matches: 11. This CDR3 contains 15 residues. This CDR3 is CASSTRTGRGETQYF. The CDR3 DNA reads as TGTGCCAGCAGCACCCGGACCGGGCGGGGGGAGACCCAGTACTTC.

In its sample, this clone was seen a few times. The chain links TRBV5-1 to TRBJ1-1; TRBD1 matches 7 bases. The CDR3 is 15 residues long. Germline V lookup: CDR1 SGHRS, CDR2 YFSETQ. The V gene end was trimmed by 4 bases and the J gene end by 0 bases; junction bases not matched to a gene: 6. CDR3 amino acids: CASSALQGLNTEAFF. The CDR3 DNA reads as TGCGCCAGCAGCGCCCTACAGGGGCTGAACACTGAAGCTTTCTTT. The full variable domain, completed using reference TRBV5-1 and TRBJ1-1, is KAGVTQTPRYLIKTRGQQVTLSCSPISGHRSVSWYQQTPGQGLQFLFEYFSETQRNKGNFPGRFSGRQFSNSRSEMNVSTLELGDSALYLCASSALQGLNTEAFFGQGTRLTVV.

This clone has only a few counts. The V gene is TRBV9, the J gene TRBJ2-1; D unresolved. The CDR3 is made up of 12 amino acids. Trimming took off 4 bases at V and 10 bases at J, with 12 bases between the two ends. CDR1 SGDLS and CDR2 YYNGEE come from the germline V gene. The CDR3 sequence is CASSFVGVEQFF. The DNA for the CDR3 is TGTGCCAGCAGCTTTGTCGGAGTGGAGCAGTTCTTC. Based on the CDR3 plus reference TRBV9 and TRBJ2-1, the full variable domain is DSGVTQTPKHLITATGQRVTLRCSPRSGDLSVYWYQQSLDQGLQFLIQYYNGEERAKGNILERFSAQQFPDLHSELNLSSLELGDSALYFCASSFVGVEQFFGPGTRLTVL.